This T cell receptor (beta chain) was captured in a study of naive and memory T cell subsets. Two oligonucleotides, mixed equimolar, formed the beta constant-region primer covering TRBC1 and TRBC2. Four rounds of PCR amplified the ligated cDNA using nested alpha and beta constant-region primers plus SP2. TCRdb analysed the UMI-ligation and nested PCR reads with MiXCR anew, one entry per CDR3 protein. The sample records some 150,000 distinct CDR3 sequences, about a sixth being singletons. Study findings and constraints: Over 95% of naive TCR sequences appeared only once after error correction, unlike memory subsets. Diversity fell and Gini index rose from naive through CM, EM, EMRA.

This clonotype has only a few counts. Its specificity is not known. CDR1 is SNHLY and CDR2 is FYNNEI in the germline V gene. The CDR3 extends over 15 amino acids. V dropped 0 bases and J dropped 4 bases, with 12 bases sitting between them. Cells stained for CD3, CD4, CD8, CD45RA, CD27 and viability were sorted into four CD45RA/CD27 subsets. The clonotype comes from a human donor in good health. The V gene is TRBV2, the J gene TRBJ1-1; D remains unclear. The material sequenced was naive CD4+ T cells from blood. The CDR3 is CASSEAPRRATEAFF. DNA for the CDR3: TGTGCCAGCAGTGAAGCTCCCAGGCGTGCCACTGAAGCTTTCTTT.